The 29 T cell receptor beta chains below were found in one sample sequenced in a study of blood T cell repertoires in COVID-19. Method: immunoSEQ multiplex PCR; TCRdb's copy keeps in-frame clones and lacks some. The table has 400,000 to 500,000 clones, approximately 87% seen once. Material: PBMCs or T cells enriched from blood (not recorded which). These receptors were taken from a woman aged 40 to 50 who had recovered from COVID-19.

This clone was observed a handful of times. The CDR3 sequence is CASSGQGWYEQYF. The CDR3 nucleotides are TGTGCCAGCAGCGGACAGGGGTGGTACGAGCAGTACTTC. The rearrangement uses TRBV7-9 and TRBJ2-7, with 9 bases that match TRBD1. After removal of 5 bases from V and 4 bases from J, the junction contained 3 bases not matched to a gene. This CDR3 is 13 amino acids long. CDR1 is SEHNR and CDR2 is FQNEAQ in the germline V gene (reference sequence).

The V call is TRBV10-2, the J call TRBJ1-5; D not certain. In germline, CDR1 is WSHSY, CDR2 SAAADI. V lost 6 bases, J lost 5 bases, and 14 bases lay in between. This CDR3 region has 14 residues. CDR3 nucleotide sequence: TGCGCCAGCAGCCTCCGGGATTTTGATCAGCCCCAGCATTTT. It encodes CASSLRDFDQPQHF.

V usage is TRBV5-1 and J usage is TRBJ1-3, with D possibly matching TRBD1 (5 bases). The CDR3 has 15 amino acids. Trimming removed 3 bases from V and 0 bases from J, with 10 bases in between. In germline, CDR1 is SGHRS, CDR2 YFSETQ. CDR3 coding DNA: TGCGCCAGCAGCTGGGACTCAACCTCTGGAAACACCATATATTTT. Its translation is CASSWDSTSGNTIYF.

The V call is TRBV6-2 or TRBV6-3, the J call TRBJ1-5; D is unclear. From germline, CDR1 is MNHEY and CDR2 SVGEGT. The ends were cut back, 6 bases at V and 6 bases at J, with 12 bases in the middle. CDR3 length: 13 residues. CDR3 bases: TGTGCCAGCAGCGGCGCCCGGGGTCAGCCCCAGCATTTT. Translated, it gives CASSGARGQPQHF.

The chain employs TRBV7-2 and TRBJ2-5, with 7 bases that match TRBD2. After removal of 4 bases from V and 2 bases from J, the junction contained 7 bases not matched to a gene. Germline lookup yields CDR1 SGHTA and CDR2 FQGNSA. CDR3 length: 15 amino acids. The CDR3 DNA reads TGTGCCAGCAGCTCCCGCGGAGCGGGACAAGAGACCCAGTACTTC. Translated: CASSSRGAGQETQYF.

This chain links TRBV18 with TRBJ1-1; no definite D call. The CDR3 extends over 15 amino acids. Trimming left V 3 bases short and J 0 bases short, with 11 bases between. CDR1 is KGHSH and CDR2 is LQKENI in the germline V gene. The CDR3 loop reads CASSPREVMNTEAFF. CDR3 DNA: TGTGCCAGCTCACCCCGCGAAGTCATGAACACTGAAGCTTTCTTT.

The chain links TRBV4-1 to TRBJ1-2; D gene unclear. The germline V gene encodes CDR1 MGHRA and CDR2 YSYEKL. CDR3 size: 15 residues. Trimming left V 0 bases short and J 4 bases short, with 12 bases between. The CDR3 DNA is TGCGCCAGCAGCCAAGATCAGGAAACGATCTATGGCTACACCTTC. Its protein is CASSQDQETIYGYTF.

This clone was recorded a few times. The chain has TRBV4-1 and TRBJ2-1; TRBD1 agrees at 7 bases. This CDR3 spans 16 amino acids. Germline lookup yields CDR1 MGHRA and CDR2 YSYEKL. V was clipped by 0 bases and J by 3 bases; unmatched bases: 5. CDR3 sequence reads: CASSQDGTVVYNEQFF. The CDR3 region has the DNA TGCGCCAGCAGCCAAGATGGGACAGTCGTCTACAATGAGCAGTTCTTC.

This clone was seen only once. The V and J genes are TRBV11-3 and TRBJ2-3; tentatively, D is TRBD1 (5 bases). CDR1 SGHNT and CDR2 YENEEA come from the germline V gene. The CDR3 contains 14 residues. The V and J ends lost 6 bases and 1 base respectively, with 11 bases between them. The CDR3 protein is CASRLTGRTDTQYF. The CDR3 DNA reads as TGTGCCAGCAGATTAACAGGCCGCACAGATACGCAGTATTTT.

Concerning this clone: Distinct nucleotide sequences in the sample also encode this CDR3. This chain joins TRBV9 and TRBJ2-7; 10 bases are a match to TRBD2. The CDR3 contains 14 residues. V lost 0 bases and J lost 3; bases outside the gene matches: 0. Germline V CDR1 and CDR2: SGDLS, YYNGEE. The CDR3 protein is CASSVASGSYEQYF. The CDR3, as DNA: TGTGCCAGCAGCGTAGCTAGCGGGAGCTACGAGCAGTACTTC.

The chain carries TRBV4-1 and TRBJ2-5; 8 nucleotides line up with TRBD1. V shed 6 bases and J 5 bases; nucleotides not matched to a gene: 11. The V gene's germline CDR1 is MGHRA and CDR2 YSYEKL. The CDR3 runs 15 residues. CDR3 amino acids: CASSPRQGQGETQYF. CDR3 DNA: TGCGCCAGCAGTCCCCGACAGGGGCAAGGGGAGACCCAGTACTTC.

This chain's CDR3 is CASTPSPSGQETQYF. DNA for the CDR3: TGTGCCAGCACCCCATCTCCCAGCGGACAAGAGACCCAGTACTTC. V is TRBV25-1 and J is TRBJ2-5, with a tentative D call TRBD2 (5 bases). CDR1 is MGHDK, CDR2 SYGVNS, per germline. Trimming removed 7 bases at V and 2 bases at J, with 17 bases between. CDR3 length: 15 residues.

The chain couples TRBV5-4 to TRBJ1-2, with 7 bases that match TRBD1. This CDR3 has 13 amino acids. Germline lookup yields CDR1 SGHNT and CDR2 YYREEE (reference sequence). After removal of 3 bases from V and 8 bases from J, the junction contained 7 bases not matched to a gene. CDR3 sequence reads: CASSSPTGRGYTF. The DNA for the CDR3 is TGTGCCAGCAGCTCGCCGACAGGGCGGGGCTACACCTTC.

V and J are TRBV6-2 or TRBV6-3 and TRBJ2-1; 10 nucleotides align to TRBD2. Germline V gives CDR1 MNHEY, CDR2 SVGEGT. The CDR3 spans 14 residues. J was trimmed by 8 bases and V by 5 bases; bases with no gene match: 6. The CDR3 DNA reads TGTGCCAGCAGTCTAGCGGGAGTTGGGTATGAGCAGTTCTTC. Translated, it gives CASSLAGVGYEQFF.

The CDR3 DNA reads TGCGCCAGCAGTGAGTCACAGGGGATCTCCTACGAGCAGTACTTC. Translated: CASSESQGISYEQYF. This chain joins TRBV10-1 and TRBJ2-7; 7 bases are shared with TRBD1. Per germline, CDR1 WNHNN and CDR2 SYGVQD (reference sequence). The CDR3 runs 15 residues. J lost 0 bases, V lost 0 bases, and 2 bases had no gene match.

CDR3 in DNA: TGTGCCAGCAGCTTAGGGGAAGACAGCAGGAGTCAGCCCCAGCATTTT. Translating it yields CASSLGEDSRSQPQHF. This rearrangement joins TRBV7-2 to TRBJ1-5; tentative D call: TRBD1 (5 bases). CDR3 length equals 16 residues. V was trimmed by 1 base and J by 6 bases, leaving 16 bases between them. The germline V gene encodes CDR1 SGHTA and CDR2 FQGNSA.

The V call is TRBV7-2, the J call TRBJ2-1; TRBD2 agrees at 10 bases. The germline CDR1 and CDR2 sequences are SGHTA and FQGNSA. This CDR3 is built from 16 residues. V trimming: 1 base; J trimming: 5 bases; junction bases outside the gene matches: 5. The CDR3 reads CASSLVLLAGNNEQFF. The DNA of the CDR3 is TGTGCCAGCAGCTTAGTTTTACTAGCGGGAAACAATGAGCAGTTCTTC.

The rearrangement links TRBV15 to TRBJ1-1; a weak D match, TRBD1 (6 bases). V was shortened by 1 base and J by 7 bases, with 16 bases between the two germline ends. CDR3 length: 15 amino acids. Germline V gives CDR1 LNHNV, CDR2 YYDKDF (reference sequence). CDR3: CATSRAQGRWDEAFF. DNA of the CDR3: TGTGCCACCAGCAGAGCGCAGGGGCGATGGGATGAAGCTTTCTTT.

The rearrangement joins TRBV28 to TRBJ2-7; D is uncertain. Trimming cost V 3 bases and J 3 bases, with 6 bases left between them. The CDR3 has 12 amino acids. CDR1 MDHEN and CDR2 SYDVKM come from the germline V gene. Here the CDR3 reads CASSLSFYEQYF. The DNA for the CDR3 is TGTGCCAGCAGTTTGTCCTTCTACGAGCAGTACTTC.

This rearrangement joins TRBV4-3 to TRBJ1-6, with no clear D. The germline CDR1 and CDR2 sequences are LGHNA and YSLEER. This CDR3 region has 17 residues. Deletions cut 0 bases from V and 7 bases from J, with 16 bases between. CDR3 nucleotides: TGCGCCAGCAGCCAAGACGCGGCCCGACGGGTAAATTCACCCCTCCACTTT. Its protein is CASSQDAARRVNSPLHF.

V gene TRBV30 combines with J gene TRBJ2-7; D possibly corresponds to TRBD2 (5 bases). V dropped 1 base and J dropped 6 bases, with 7 bases sitting between them. Germline CDR1 is GTSNPN and CDR2 is SVGIG (reference sequence). This CDR3 is 11 amino acids long. CDR3 sequence reads: CAWSAEVEQYF. Here the CDR3 DNA reads TGTGCCTGGAGTGCGGAGGTCGAGCAGTACTTC.

V gene TRBV6-4 combines with J gene TRBJ2-1, with a possible D match to TRBD2 (5 bases). Trimming removed 6 bases at V and 6 bases at J, with 12 bases between. Per the germline V gene, CDR1 is MRHNA and CDR2 is SNTAGT. The CDR3 spans 13 residues. The CDR3 region has the DNA TGTGCCAGCAGCCCCGGGGTGATCAATGAGCAGTTCTTC. It encodes CASSPGVINEQFF.

The genes are TRBV6-6 and TRBJ2-7; 11 bases map to TRBD2. The CDR3 is 15 amino acids. Per germline, CDR1 MNHNY and CDR2 SVGAGI (reference sequence). Trimming removed 6 bases from V and 3 bases from J; junction bases left unmatched: 7. In DNA, the CDR3 is TGTGCCAGCAGGAGGGGTAGCGGGAGGGTCTACGAGCAGTACTTC. Protein product: CASRRGSGRVYEQYF.

The rearrangement joins TRBV25-1 to TRBJ2-5, with D tentatively TRBD1 (5 bases). This CDR3 has 18 amino acids. Trimming removed 0 bases from V and 1 base from J, with 18 bases in between. CDR1 MGHDK and CDR2 SYGVNS come from the germline V gene. CDR3 in DNA: TGTGCCAGCAGTGAATACAGGGTCGGCCCAACGTCCCAAGAGACCCAGTACTTC. This codes for CASSEYRVGPTSQETQYF.

CDR3 bases: TGTGCCAGCAGCTACAGGACAGGGTATAGCCCCGGGACTGAAGCTTTCTTT. Protein product: CASSYRTGYSPGTEAFF. The gene calls are TRBV5-6 and TRBJ1-1, with 8 bases aligning to TRBD1. Trimming removed 3 bases from V and 5 bases from J; junction bases left unmatched: 15. The CDR3 loop spans 17 amino acids. In germline, CDR1 is SGHDT, CDR2 YYEEEE.

V is TRBV30 and J is TRBJ1-6; 7 nucleotides match TRBD1. The ends lost 0 bases at V and 4 bases at J; junction bases unmatched: 9. The CDR3 is made up of 17 amino acids. Germline V CDR1 and CDR2: GTSNPN, SVGIG (reference sequence). The CDR3 DNA reads TGTGCCTGGAGTGTATCGCGGACAGGACGGTATAATTCACCCCTCCACTTT. This sequence encodes CAWSVSRTGRYNSPLHF.

The chain joins TRBV11-2 to TRBJ2-5; 10 bases are shared with TRBD2. The length of the CDR3 is 18 residues. Trimming took 2 bases from V and 5 from J; bases not matched to a gene: 14. The germline V gene has CDR1 SGHAT and CDR2 FQNNGV. CDR3 sequence reads: CASSLRLAGEGSRETQYF. CDR3 in DNA: TGTGCCAGCAGCTTAAGGCTAGCGGGAGAGGGTAGTAGGGAGACCCAGTACTTC.

The J gene is TRBJ1-5, the V gene TRBV5-6; D not certain. Germline CDR1 SGHDT, CDR2 YYEEEE. The CDR3 is 14 residues long. V was clipped by 4 bases and J by 6 bases, with 14 bases between them. CDR3: CASSPYRSGQPQHF. The CDR3, as DNA: TGTGCCAGCAGCCCTTACAGAAGCGGTCAGCCCCAGCATTTT.

The chain uses TRBV21-1 and TRBJ2-7; the table's D call TRBD1 went unverified against the DNA. TRBV21-1 is listed as a pseudogene. This CDR3 contains 18 residues. CDR3 DNA sequence: TGTGCCAGCAGCAAAGCGAGGACCGACAGGGGGTCCTCCTACGAGCAGTACTTC. As protein: CASSKARTDRGSSYEQYF.